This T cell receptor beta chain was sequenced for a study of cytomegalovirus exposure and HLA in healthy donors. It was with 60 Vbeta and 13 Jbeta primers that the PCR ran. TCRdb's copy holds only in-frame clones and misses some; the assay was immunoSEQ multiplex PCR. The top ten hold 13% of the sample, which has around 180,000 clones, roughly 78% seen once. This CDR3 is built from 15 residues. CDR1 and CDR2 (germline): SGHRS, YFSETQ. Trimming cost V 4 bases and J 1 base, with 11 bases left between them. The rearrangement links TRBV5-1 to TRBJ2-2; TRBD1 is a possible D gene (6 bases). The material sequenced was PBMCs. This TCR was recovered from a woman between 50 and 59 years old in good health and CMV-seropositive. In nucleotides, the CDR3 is TGCGCCAGCAGCCCCGGGACACTGAACACCGGGGAGCTGTTTTTT. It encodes CASSPGTLNTGELFF.